A selection of T cell receptor beta chains follows, all from one sample in a study of cytomegalovirus exposure and HLA in healthy donors. Profiled with immunoSEQ multiplex PCR; TCRdb holds only in-frame clones, not every one. The repertoire holds over 95,000 clones, with 67% as singletons. Sequencing was carried out using PBMCs. Receptor source: a young man in good health and CMV-seropositive. The CDR3 runs from the conserved cysteine through the conserved F or W. The order of the fields is V gene, J gene, clone size, D gene, CDR3 protein, CDR3 DNA. D genes are given only for firm matches. Clone size, where shown, is once, few, many, or a class for clones that have expanded.

>TRBV4-1|TRBJ2-7|NA|NA
CASSQDHIGAYEQYF
TGCGCCAGCAGCCAAGATCATATAGGAGCCTACGAGCAGTACTTC
>TRBV19|TRBJ2-3|NA|NA
CASSMSGRPADTQYF
TGTGCCAGTAGTATGTCAGGGCGGCCAGCAGATACGCAGTATTTT
>TRBV6-4|TRBJ1-3|NA|NA
CASIEASGNTIYF
TGTGCCAGCATAGAAGCGTCTGGAAACACCATATATTTT
>TRBV7-9|TRBJ1-1|NA|NA
CASSEAGMYTEAFF
TGTGCCAGCAGCGAAGCAGGGATGTACACTGAAGCTTTCTTT
>TRBV4-1|TRBJ1-5|NA|NA
CASSQEWLTRNQPQHF
TGCGCCAGCAGCCAAGAGTGGCTCACCCGCAATCAGCCCCAGCATTTT
>TRBV6-6|TRBJ2-4|NA|TRBD1
CAGKRTTGPKNIQYF
TGTGCCGGAAAAAGGACGACAGGGCCCAAAAACATTCAGTACTTC
>TRBV7-3|TRBJ2-3|few|TRBD2
CASGGGGAPDTQYF
TGTGCCAGCGGGGGCGGGGGGGCCCCAGATACGCAGTATTTT
>TRBV11-2|TRBJ1-2|NA|TRBD1
CASSPRDSFYGYTF
TGTGCCAGCAGCCCCCGGGACAGCTTCTATGGCTACACCTTC
>TRBV7-9|TRBJ2-1|NA|TRBD2
CASSLGLRLAGDEQFF
TGTGCCAGCAGCTTAGGTCTTAGGCTAGCGGGGGATGAGCAGTTCTTC
>TRBV5-4|TRBJ1-1|few|NA
CASSSNTEAFF
TGTGCCAGCAGTTCAAACACTGAAGCTTTCTTT
>TRBV15|TRBJ2-5|NA|TRBD2
CATSRDWASGGQETQYF
TGTGCCACCAGCAGAGATTGGGCTAGCGGGGGGCAAGAGACCCAGTACTTC
>TRBV19|TRBJ2-5|NA|TRBD2
CASSKAGLALETQYF
TGTGCCAGTAGTAAAGCGGGACTAGCGCTCGAGACCCAGTACTTC
>TRBV27|TRBJ2-1|NA|NA
CASRHSAMRPDLPFNEQFF
TGTGCCAGCAGACATAGTGCTATGCGGCCCGATCTGCCATTCAATGAGCAGTTCTTC
>TRBV29-1|TRBJ2-1|once|NA
CSVGQRNEQFF
TGCAGCGTTGGTCAGCGCAATGAGCAGTTCTTC
>TRBV6-5|TRBJ1-4|NA|TRBD1
CASSLTGHNEKLFF
TGTGCCAGCAGTCTGACAGGGCACAATGAAAAACTGTTTTTT
>TRBV7-8|TRBJ2-4|NA|TRBD2
CASSLLGEGREKYF
TGTGCCAGCAGCTTACTAGGGGAGGGCAGGGAGAAGTACTTC
>TRBV18|TRBJ2-3|NA|NA
CASSPQGPGDTQYF
TGTGCCAGCTCACCACAGGGGCCGGGAGATACGCAGTATTTT
>TRBV11-2|TRBJ1-6|once|NA
CASSLRGEGSPLHF
TGTGCCAGCAGCCTCCGGGGGGAGGGTTCACCCCTCCACTTT
>TRBV2|TRBJ1-1|NA|NA
CASSEESLKTEAFF
TGTGCCAGCAGTGAAGAGAGTCTAAAGACTGAAGCTTTCTTT
>TRBV5-1|TRBJ1-2|once|NA
CASSSSTGNMLYGYTF
TGCGCCAGCAGCTCTTCGACAGGAAATATGTTGTATGGCTACACCTTC